This T cell receptor (beta chain) came from a study of blood T cell repertoires in COVID-19. Profiled with immunoSEQ multiplex PCR; TCRdb holds only in-frame clones, not every one. Among fewer than 300,000 clones listed, around 85% were seen once. The CDR3 extends over 20 amino acids. Germline trimming cut 6 bases from V and 2 bases from J; bases unmatched to any gene: 20. The germline gives CDR1 LNHDA, CDR2 SQIVND (reference sequence). The rearrangement uses TRBV19 and TRBJ1-5; TRBD1 matches at 9 bases. This clonotype originated in a woman between 50 and 59 years old who had recovered from COVID-19. The sample was PBMCs or T cells enriched from blood (not recorded which). The CDR3 DNA is TGTGCCAGTAGGGGGCGACCGGGACAGGGATCCGGCGGGGGCAATCAGCCCCAGCATTTT. Its translation is CASRGRPGQGSGGGNQPQHF. Using reference TRBV19 and TRBJ1-5 for the parts outside the CDR3, the full variable domain is DGGITQSPKYLFRKEGQNVTLSCEQNLNHDAMYWYRQDPGQGLRLIYYSQIVNDFQKGDIAEGYSVSREKKESFPLTVTSAQKNPTAFYLCASRGRPGQGSGGGNQPQHFGDGTRLSIL.